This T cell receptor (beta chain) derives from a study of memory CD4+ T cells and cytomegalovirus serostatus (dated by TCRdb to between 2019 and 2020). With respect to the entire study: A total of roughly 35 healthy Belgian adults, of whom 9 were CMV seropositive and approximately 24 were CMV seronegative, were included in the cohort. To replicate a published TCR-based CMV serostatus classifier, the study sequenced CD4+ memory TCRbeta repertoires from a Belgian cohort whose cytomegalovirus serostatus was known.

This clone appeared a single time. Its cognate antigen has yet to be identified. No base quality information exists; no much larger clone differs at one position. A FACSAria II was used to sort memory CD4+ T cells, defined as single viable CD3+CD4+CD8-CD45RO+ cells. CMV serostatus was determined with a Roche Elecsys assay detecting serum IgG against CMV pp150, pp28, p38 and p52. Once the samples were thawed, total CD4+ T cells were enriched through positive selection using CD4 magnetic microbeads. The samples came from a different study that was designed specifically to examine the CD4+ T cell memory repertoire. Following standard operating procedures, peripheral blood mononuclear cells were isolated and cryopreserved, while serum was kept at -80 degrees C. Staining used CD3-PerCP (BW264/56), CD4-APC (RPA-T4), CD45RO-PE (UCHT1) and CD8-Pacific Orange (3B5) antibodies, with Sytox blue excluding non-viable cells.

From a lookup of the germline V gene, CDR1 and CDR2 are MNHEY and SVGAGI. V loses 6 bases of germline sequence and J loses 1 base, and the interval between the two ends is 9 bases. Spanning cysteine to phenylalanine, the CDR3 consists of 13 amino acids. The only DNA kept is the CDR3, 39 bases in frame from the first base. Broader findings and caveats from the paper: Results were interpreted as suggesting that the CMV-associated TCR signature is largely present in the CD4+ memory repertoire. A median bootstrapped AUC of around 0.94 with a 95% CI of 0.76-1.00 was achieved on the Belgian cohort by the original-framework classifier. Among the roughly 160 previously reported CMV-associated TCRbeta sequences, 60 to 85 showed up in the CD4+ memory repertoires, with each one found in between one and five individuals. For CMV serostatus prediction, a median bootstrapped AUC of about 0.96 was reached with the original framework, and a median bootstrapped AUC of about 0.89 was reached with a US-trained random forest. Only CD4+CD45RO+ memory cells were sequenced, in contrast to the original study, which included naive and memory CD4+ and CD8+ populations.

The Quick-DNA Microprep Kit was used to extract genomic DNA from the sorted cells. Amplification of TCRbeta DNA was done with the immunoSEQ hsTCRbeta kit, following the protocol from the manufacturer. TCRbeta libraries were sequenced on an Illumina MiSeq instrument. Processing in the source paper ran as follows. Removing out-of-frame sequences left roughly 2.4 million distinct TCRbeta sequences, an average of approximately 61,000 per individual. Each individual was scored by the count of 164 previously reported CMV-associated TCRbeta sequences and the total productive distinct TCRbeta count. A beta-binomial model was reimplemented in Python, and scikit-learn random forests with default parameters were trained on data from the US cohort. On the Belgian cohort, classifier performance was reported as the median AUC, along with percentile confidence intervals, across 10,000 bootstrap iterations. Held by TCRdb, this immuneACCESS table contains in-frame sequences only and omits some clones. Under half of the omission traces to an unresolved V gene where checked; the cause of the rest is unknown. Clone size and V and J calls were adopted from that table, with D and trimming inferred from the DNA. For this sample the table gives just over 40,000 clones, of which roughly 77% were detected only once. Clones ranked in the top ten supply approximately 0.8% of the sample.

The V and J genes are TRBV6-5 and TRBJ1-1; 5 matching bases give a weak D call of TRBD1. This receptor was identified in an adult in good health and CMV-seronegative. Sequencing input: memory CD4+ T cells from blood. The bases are TGTGCCAGCAGGGGGGGTCGGAACACTGAAGCTTTCTTT. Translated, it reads CASRGGRNTEAFF.